A single sample gave rise to the 22 T cell receptor beta chains below, sequenced in a study of shared clonotypes between healthy human individuals. Some clones are missing from TCRdb's copy, which holds only in-frame ones; the method was immunoSEQ multiplex PCR. The sample yields about 690,000 clones, less than 95% seen once. The material sequenced was memory CD8+ T cells from PBMCs. Subset in this sample: CD45RO+ cells pooled with CCR7-negative TemRA cells. The receptors were sampled from a man in his late teens or twenties in good health. Some clones in this sample may be carry-over from other donors' samples.

The chain recombines TRBV30 with TRBJ2-7, with D perhaps given as TRBD1 or TRBD2 (5 bases each). V shed 4 bases and J shed 3 bases, with 10 bases lying between them. CDR3 length: 12 residues. In germline, CDR1 is GTSNPN, CDR2 SVGIG (reference sequence). The CDR3 here is CAWTGQYYEQYF. As DNA, the CDR3 is TGTGCCTGGACGGGGCAGTACTACGAGCAGTACTTC.

The chain couples TRBV6-5 to TRBJ2-7; no clear D gene. Germline CDR1 reads MNHEY; CDR2 reads SVGAGI. The CDR3 is 14 residues long. Trimming removed 6 bases from V and 0 bases from J, with 12 bases in between. The CDR3 loop reads CASSTRISSYEQYF. The CDR3 region has the DNA TGTGCCAGCAGCACACGAATAAGCTCCTACGAGCAGTACTTC.

The J gene is TRBJ1-1, the V gene TRBV9, with D perhaps matching TRBD1 (5 bases). Germline V CDR1 and CDR2: SGDLS, YYNGEE. This CDR3 has 19 residues. V shed 3 bases and J shed 0 bases, with 24 bases lying between them. The CDR3 reads CASSGPPWEGHNLNTEAFF. The CDR3 DNA reads TGTGCCAGCAGCGGACCCCCGTGGGAGGGGCACAACTTGAACACTGAAGCTTTCTTT.

The CDR3 spells CASSEKRFYEQYF. CDR3 sequence (DNA): TGTGCCAGCAGTGAAAAGCGTTTCTACGAGCAGTACTTC. V is TRBV6-1 and J is TRBJ2-7, with D unresolved. CDR1 is MNHNS, CDR2 SASEGT, per germline. Deletions cut 2 bases from V and 3 bases from J, with 8 bases between. The CDR3 consists of 13 residues.

The chain joins TRBV11-2 to TRBJ2-1, with D unresolved. Deletions cut 3 bases from V and 6 bases from J, with 18 bases between. The CDR3 has 16 amino acids. CDR1 is SGHAT and CDR2 is FQNNGV in the germline V gene. The CDR3 DNA sequence: TGTGCCAGCAGCTTGGTTCCTCTGACCCGCAGCAATGAGCAGTTCTTC. It yields the protein CASSLVPLTRSNEQFF.

This sequence joins TRBV7-3 and TRBJ2-1, with D possibly being TRBD1 (6 bases). CDR1 is SGHTA and CDR2 is FQGTGA in the germline V gene. V shed 5 bases and J shed 8 bases, with 16 bases lying between them. This CDR3 is built from 14 residues. In DNA form, the CDR3 reads TGTGCCAGCAGCGATAGGGGCAGGGGCTATGAGCAGTTCTTC. It encodes CASSDRGRGYEQFF. The variable domain in full, with the rest retrieved from reference TRBV7-3 and TRBJ2-1, is GAGVSQTPSNKVTEKGKYVELRCDPISGHTALYWYRQSLGQGPEFLIYFQGTGAADDSGLPNDRFFAVRPEGSVSTLKIQRTERGDSAVYLCASSDRGRGYEQFFGPGTRLTVL.

This clone was seen just once. In the same sample, other DNA sequences code for this CDR3. The chain uses TRBV27 and TRBJ2-1; D ambiguous. The CDR3 is made up of 13 amino acids. Trimming took off 5 bases at V and 0 bases at J, with 5 bases between the two ends. CDR1 is MNHEY, CDR2 SMNVEV, per germline (reference sequence). The DNA for the CDR3 is TGTGCCAGCAGTGGAAGCTCCTACAATGAGCAGTTCTTC. Translating it yields CASSGSSYNEQFF.

This chain links TRBV27 with TRBJ2-3; 8 nucleotides match TRBD2. The CDR3 contains 15 residues. V gave up 4 bases and J gave up 1 base; unmatched junction bases: 4. Per the germline V gene, CDR1 is MNHEY and CDR2 is SMNVEV (reference sequence). CDR3 sequence reads: CASSWLAGRTDTQYF. The CDR3 coding sequence is TGTGCCAGCAGTTGGCTAGCGGGCCGCACAGATACGCAGTATTTT.

This chain connects TRBV9 to TRBJ1-2; D is unresolved. Between the trimmed V and J ends, which lost 0 bases and 7 bases, there was a span of 25 bases. From germline, CDR1 is SGDLS and CDR2 YYNGEE. The CDR3 contains 18 residues. DNA of the CDR3: TGTGCCAGCAGCGTAGTTAGTGGTGTCGGGGATTTTGACTCTGGCTACACCTTC. Its protein is CASSVVSGVGDFDSGYTF.

The chain links TRBV28 to TRBJ2-3, with D maybe TRBD1 (7 bases). CDR3 size: 14 residues. V lost 6 bases and J lost 4, with 14 bases in between. In germline, CDR1 is MDHEN, CDR2 SYDVKM. CDR3 region: CASRITGEADTQYF. The CDR3 DNA is TGTGCCAGCAGGATTACAGGGGAGGCAGATACGCAGTATTTT.

The gene calls are TRBV5-6 and TRBJ2-1, with 10 bases matching TRBD2. Germline V gene sequence: CDR1 SGHDT, CDR2 YYEEEE. This CDR3 region has 15 residues. V gave up 1 base and J gave up 6 bases; unmatched junction bases: 4. The CDR3 nucleotides are TGTGCCAGCAGCTTGCCTAGCGGGAGCCCCAATGAGCAGTTCTTC. It translates to CASSLPSGSPNEQFF.

The chain combines TRBV2 with TRBJ1-4, with unresolved D. Germline CDR1 is SNHLY and CDR2 is FYNNEI. This CDR3 comprises 15 residues. The germline V and J ends were trimmed by 7 bases and 0 bases, with 12 bases remaining between them. The DNA for the CDR3 is TGTGCCAGCATTATGGTCGCAGCAACTAATGAAAAACTGTTTTTT. Encoded protein: CASIMVAATNEKLFF. Looking up the rest from reference TRBV2 and TRBJ1-4 gives the full variable domain: EPEVTQTPSHQVTQMGQEVILRCVPISNHLYFYWYRQILGQKVEFLVSFYNNEISEKSEIFDDQFSVERPDGSNFTLKIRSTKLEDSAMYFCASIMVAATNEKLFFGSGTQLSVL.

The chain has TRBV29-1 and TRBJ2-7; unclear D gene. The CDR3 covers 14 residues. In germline, CDR1 is SQVTM, CDR2 ANQGSEA. Trimming took 4 bases from V and 0 from J, leaving 13 bases between them. The CDR3 DNA follows: TGCAGCGTTGCTGGCGCCCCGAGCTCCTACGAGCAGTACTTC. It yields the protein CSVAGAPSSYEQYF.

The table lists this clone with a count of one. This chain uses TRBV7-8 with TRBJ2-5; D perhaps matches TRBD1 (6 bases). The CDR3 sequence is 14 residues long. Germline loops: CDR1 SGHVS, CDR2 FQNEAQ. V lost 5 bases and J 5 bases, leaving 15 bases between the germline ends. The CDR3 region has the DNA TGTGCCAGCAGCCCCAGGGGCAATTGGGAGACCCAGTACTTC. Protein product: CASSPRGNWETQYF.

The DNA of the CDR3 is TGTGCCAGCAGAGGCGACAGATTGAACACTGAAGCTTTCTTT. Protein: CASRGDRLNTEAFF. The rearrangement links TRBV6-1 to TRBJ1-1; TRBD1 is a possible D gene (5 bases). CDR3 length: 14 residues. Between the trimmed V and J ends, which lost 6 bases and 0 bases, there was a span of 11 bases. Per germline, CDR1 MNHNS and CDR2 SASEGT.

The chain links TRBV15 to TRBJ2-1, with D possibly TRBD1 on 6 matching bases. This CDR3 is 16 amino acids long. Germline lookup yields CDR1 LNHNV and CDR2 YYDKDF (reference sequence). The germline V and J ends were trimmed by 2 bases and 0 bases, with 11 bases remaining between them. This chain's CDR3 is CATSRRPRGSYNEQFF. Written as DNA, the CDR3 is TGTGCCACCAGCAGACGGCCCAGGGGCTCCTACAATGAGCAGTTCTTC.

The chain has TRBV11-2 and TRBJ2-3; 7 positions match TRBD1. Germline V gene data show CDR1 as SGHAT and CDR2 as FQNNGV. Trimming took 3 bases from V and 0 from J; bases not matched to a gene: 3. The CDR3 covers 15 residues. In nucleotides, the CDR3 is TGTGCCAGCAGCTTGGGACAGTCTAGCACAGATACGCAGTATTTT. This gives the protein CASSLGQSSTDTQYF.

V and J are TRBV5-1 and TRBJ1-1; D is undetermined. V was clipped by 4 bases and J by 0 bases, with 4 bases between them. The CDR3 consists of 12 residues. Looked up from germline, CDR1 is SGHRS and CDR2 is YFSETQ. This CDR3 reads CASSGLNTEAFF. CDR3 nucleotide sequence: TGCGCCAGCAGCGGTTTGAACACTGAAGCTTTCTTT.

The chain has TRBV30 and TRBJ2-3, with D tentatively TRBD2 (6 bases). In germline, CDR1 is GTSNPN, CDR2 SVGIG (reference sequence). The CDR3 is made up of 16 amino acids. V was trimmed by 0 bases and J by 2 bases, leaving 15 bases between them. The CDR3 here is CAWSVGRSRATDTQYF. The CDR3 coding sequence is TGTGCCTGGAGTGTAGGGAGGAGTAGGGCCACAGATACGCAGTATTTT.

This clone was picked up a small number of times. The chain employs TRBV5-5 and TRBJ1-4; D possibly corresponds to TRBD1 (6 bases). Per germline, CDR1 SGHKS and CDR2 YYEKEE (reference sequence). The CDR3 consists of 13 residues. Trimming removed 0 bases at V and 15 bases at J, with 15 bases between. This CDR3 is CASSLGWDMEMFF. Written as DNA, the CDR3 is TGTGCCAGCAGCTTGGGCTGGGACATGGAAATGTTTTTT.

Here the CDR3 reads CASSPQGAPRVYGYTF. Written as DNA, the CDR3 is TGTGCCAGCAGTCCTCAGGGGGCGCCCCGGGTCTATGGCTACACCTTC. The chain is built from TRBV9 and TRBJ1-2; 8 nucleotides line up with TRBD1. This CDR3 has 16 amino acids. Losses at the gene ends were 5 bases for V and 4 bases for J; bases not matched to a gene: 13. Germline values: CDR1 SGDLS, CDR2 YYNGEE. The variable domain in full, with the rest retrieved from reference TRBV9 and TRBJ1-2, is DSGVTQTPKHLITATGQRVTLRCSPRSGDLSVYWYQQSLDQGLQFLIQYYNGEERAKGNILERFSAQQFPDLHSELNLSSLELGDSALYFCASSPQGAPRVYGYTFGSGTRLTVV.

V and J are TRBV7-9 and TRBJ2-7; D ambiguous. CDR1 SEHNR and CDR2 FQNEAQ come from the germline V gene (reference sequence). V was pared by 5 bases and J by 6 bases, with 11 bases between. The CDR3 has 12 residues. CDR3 nucleotides: TGTGCCAGCAGCCAAGAATGGGCCGAGCAGTACTTC. As protein: CASSQEWAEQYF.